These 14 T cell receptor beta chains share one sample of origin, sequenced in a study of blood T cell repertoires in COVID-19. TCRdb's table, derived via immunoSEQ multiplex PCR, lists solely in-frame clones and lacks some. The top ten hold roughly 24% of the sample, which has roughly 71,000 clones, 70% to 90% seen once. The sequenced sample consisted of peripheral blood. Receptors were obtained from a man between 50 and 59 years old with acute or convalescent COVID-19.

This clone occurred once. This chain links TRBV14 with TRBJ1-2; the D gene is possibly TRBD1 (5 bases). Germline V lookup: CDR1 SGHDN, CDR2 FVKESK. The CDR3 spans 15 residues. Deletions cut 0 bases from V and 7 bases from J, with 15 bases between. The CDR3 spells CASSQEFSGGGGYTF. The CDR3, as DNA: TGTGCCAGCAGCCAAGAATTCTCGGGGGGAGGTGGCTACACCTTC.

The rearrangement joins TRBV19 to TRBJ1-1; 7 positions agree with TRBD1. This CDR3 comprises 17 residues. Germline V CDR1 and CDR2: LNHDA, SQIVND (reference sequence). V lost 5 bases and J lost 1; bases outside the gene matches: 13. CDR3 region: CASSPRKGAHRNTEAFF. The CDR3 DNA reads as TGTGCCAGTAGTCCACGCAAGGGGGCGCATAGGAACACTGAAGCTTTCTTT.

The rearrangement joins TRBV5-8 to TRBJ1-2, with 7 bases matching TRBD1. The V gene's germline CDR1 is SGHTS and CDR2 YDEGEE. The J segment lost 2 bases and the V segment lost 4 bases, leaving 5 bases of the junction unmatched. The CDR3 consists of 14 residues. The CDR3 coding sequence is TGTGCCAGCAGCCTGGACAGGAACAACTATGGCTACACCTTC. It translates to CASSLDRNNYGYTF.

The J gene is TRBJ2-1, the V gene TRBV4-1; TRBD1 agrees at 7 bases. V lost 3 bases, J lost 6 bases, and 5 bases stayed unmatched. Germline CDR1 is MGHRA and CDR2 is YSYEKL. The CDR3 totals 14 residues. CDR3 nucleotides: TGCGCCAGCAGCCAGACAGGGTGGGGCAATGAGCAGTTCTTC. This sequence encodes CASSQTGWGNEQFF.

The J gene is TRBJ2-1, the V gene TRBV3-1 (or the pseudogene TRBV3-2); D is uncertain. The ends were cut back, 1 base at V and 4 bases at J, with 17 bases in the middle. CDR3 size: 17 residues. Per germline, CDR1 LGHDT and CDR2 YNNKEL (reference sequence). CDR3 bases: TGTGCCAGCAGCCAAGTCCCTAGGCGGTTGATATACAATGAGCAGTTCTTC. This translates into CASSQVPRRLIYNEQFF.

This clone has a handful of counts. This chain links TRBV6-5 with TRBJ2-3; D uncertain. The CDR3 runs to 13 residues. Germline CDR1 is MNHEY and CDR2 is SVGAGI. V gave up 8 bases and J gave up 2 bases, with 11 bases separating them. The CDR3 here is CASVQVSTDTQYF. The CDR3, as DNA: TGTGCCAGCGTCCAGGTATCCACAGATACGCAGTATTTT.

This clone was detected only once. This chain connects TRBV2 to TRBJ1-3, with 7 bases that match TRBD1. CDR1 is SNHLY, CDR2 FYNNEI, per germline. The CDR3 extends over 15 amino acids. Trimming took 8 bases from V and 3 from J; bases not matched to a gene: 10. CDR3 protein: CASDIDRDLGNTIYF. In nucleotides, the CDR3 is TGTGCCAGCGATATAGACAGGGATCTTGGAAACACCATATATTTT. The variable domain in full, with the rest retrieved from reference TRBV2 and TRBJ1-3, is EPEVTQTPSHQVTQMGQEVILRCVPISNHLYFYWYRQILGQKVEFLVSFYNNEISEKSEIFDDQFSVERPDGSNFTLKIRSTKLEDSAMYFCASDIDRDLGNTIYFGEGSWLTVV.

The rearrangement links TRBV5-6 to TRBJ1-2; weak D call: TRBD1 (6 bases). With 0 bases removed from V and 8 bases from J, the gap between germline ends came to 11 bases. Per the germline V gene, CDR1 is SGHDT and CDR2 is YYEEEE. This CDR3 spans 13 amino acids. CDR3 amino acids: CASSLDRDRGYTF. The CDR3 bases are TGTGCCAGCAGCTTGGACAGGGATCGGGGCTACACCTTC.

This rearrangement joins TRBV2 to TRBJ1-4; 7 nucleotides align to TRBD1. This CDR3 contains 14 residues. Germline V lookup: CDR1 SNHLY, CDR2 FYNNEI. V dropped 6 bases and J dropped 2; count of bases not matched to a gene: 3. Here the CDR3 reads CASRTGMTNEKLFF. CDR3 nucleotides: TGTGCCAGCAGGACAGGGATGACTAATGAAAAACTGTTTTTT. Filled out from reference TRBV2 and TRBJ1-4, the complete variable domain reads EPEVTQTPSHQVTQMGQEVILRCVPISNHLYFYWYRQILGQKVEFLVSFYNNEISEKSEIFDDQFSVERPDGSNFTLKIRSTKLEDSAMYFCASRTGMTNEKLFFGSGTQLSVL.

The chain combines TRBV7-2 with TRBJ2-7, with D unclear. CDR3 length equals 16 residues. Trimming cost V 2 bases and J 2 bases, with 16 bases left between them. Germline CDR1 reads SGHTA; CDR2 reads FQGNSA. CDR3 sequence reads: CASSLSDSSSAYEQYV. The CDR3 DNA is TGTGCCAGCAGCTTATCTGATAGTAGTTCGGCCTACGAGCAGTACGTC.

This chain links TRBV15 with TRBJ2-5; 9 bases are shared with TRBD2. CDR3 size: 14 residues. V gave up 5 bases and J gave up 6 bases; unmatched junction bases: 7. In germline, CDR1 is LNHNV, CDR2 YYDKDF (reference sequence). The CDR3: CATSAAGGTKTQYF. CDR3 sequence (DNA): TGTGCCACCAGCGCAGCGGGGGGTACAAAGACCCAGTACTTC.

The chain recombines TRBV10-2 with TRBJ1-6; D remains unclear. The CDR3 consists of 14 residues. The germline V and J ends were trimmed by 2 bases and 7 bases, with 9 bases remaining between them. Germline V gives CDR1 WSHSY, CDR2 SAAADI. The CDR3 nucleotides are TGCGCCAGCAGTGAGGCCCCGACAAATTCACCCCTCCACTTT. The encoded protein is CASSEAPTNSPLHF.

V and J are TRBV7-3 and TRBJ2-2, with D tentatively TRBD1 (6 bases). Germline lookup yields CDR1 SGHTA and CDR2 FQGTGA. Trimming left V 7 bases short and J 4 bases short, with 22 bases between. This CDR3 spans 17 amino acids. The CDR3 bases are TGTGCCAGCACCGACCAACCATACCGACAGGTCACCGGGGAGCTGTTTTTT. It translates to CASTDQPYRQVTGELFF. Drawing the rest from reference TRBV7-3 and TRBJ2-2, the complete variable domain is GAGVSQTPSNKVTEKGKYVELRCDPISGHTALYWYRQSLGQGPEFLIYFQGTGAADDSGLPNDRFFAVRPEGSVSTLKIQRTERGDSAVYLCASTDQPYRQVTGELFFGEGSRLTVL.

This clone has a handful of counts. The chain carries TRBV5-6 and TRBJ1-2; tentative D call: TRBD1 (5 bases). This CDR3 contains 17 residues. V dropped 0 bases and J dropped 4 bases, with 19 bases sitting between them. Per germline, CDR1 SGHDT and CDR2 YYEEEE. The CDR3 DNA follows: TGTGCCAGCAGCTTGGAGGGAGGGGTTGGACCCCCCTATGGCTACACCTTC. It codes for CASSLEGGVGPPYGYTF. The full variable domain, its missing parts supplied by reference TRBV5-6 and TRBJ1-2, is DAGVTQSPTHLIKTRGQQVTLRCSPKSGHDTVSWYQQALGQGPQFIFQYYEEEERQRGNFPDRFSGHQFPNYSSELNVNALLLGDSALYLCASSLEGGVGPPYGYTFGSGTRLTVV.